The sequence of this T cell receptor beta chain was determined in a study of blood T cell repertoires in COVID-19. Overall study context: Some COVID-19 samples were acute and others convalescent; all came from the United States, Italy and Spain.

The Seattle patients, enrolled during active infection, were followed longitudinally. The V end lost 3 bases, the J end lost 5 bases, and 14 bases lay between the germline ends. The CDR3 runs 15 residues. Germline lookup yields CDR1 LGHDT and CDR2 YNNKEL (reference sequence). Method: immunoSEQ multiplex PCR; TCRdb's copy keeps in-frame clones and lacks some. The sample includes approximately 51,000 clones, 87% of them seen just once. The chain is built from TRBV3-1 (or the pseudogene TRBV3-2) and TRBJ1-5; TRBD1 might be the D (6 bases). The TCR sequence derives from a woman of 80 years or more with COVID-19, enrolled during active disease. The sample comprised peripheral blood. In DNA form, the CDR3 reads TGTGCCAGCAGCCAGGCAGGGGCTGTCGATCAGCCCCAGCATTTT. As protein: CASSQAGAVDQPQHF.